The T cell receptor beta chain described here comes from a study of CD8+CD57+ T cells in acquired aplastic anemia. The ends were cut back, 4 bases at V and 4 bases at J, with 16 bases in the middle. The CDR3 has 15 amino acids. Germline V lookup: CDR1 SEHNR, CDR2 FQNEAQ (reference sequence). Patients who underwent sequencing had shown CD8+CD57+ cell expansion by flow cytometry. Each patient had severe acquired aplastic anemia. At the time of blood sampling, patients had not yet received any therapy. Using genomic DNA as the template, TCR beta VDJ and CDR3 profiling was carried out. Using its own MiXCR run on the reads, TCRdb lists one record per CDR3 protein. The sample lists about 180,000 distinct CDR3 sequences, roughly 63% occurring once.

The chain joins TRBV7-9 to TRBJ2-5, with D perhaps being TRBD1 or TRBD2 (5 bases each). Sequences were obtained from sorted CD4+, CD8+, or CD8+CD57+ T cells (not recorded which) from PBMCs. This receptor was taken from a human donor with aplastic anemia. CDR3 DNA sequence: TGTGCCAGCAGCTCGGCCGGGACCCGGGGAGAGACCCAGTACTTC. Encoded protein: CASSSAGTRGETQYF. Variable domain in full (rest from reference TRBV7-9 and TRBJ2-5): DTGVSQNPRHKITKRGQNVTFRCDPISEHNRLYWYRQTLGQGPEFLTYFQNEAQLEKSRLLSDRFSAERPKGSFSTLEIQRTEQGDSAMYLCASSSAGTRGETQYFGPGTRLLVL.